This TCR beta chain was found in a study of cytomegalovirus exposure and HLA in healthy donors. This clone was picked up one time. CDR1 is LGHNA and CDR2 is YNFKEQ in the germline V gene. This CDR3 region has 18 residues. V was clipped by 0 bases and J by 5 bases; unmatched bases: 13. The PCR made use of 60 Vbeta and 13 Jbeta primers. Method: immunoSEQ multiplex PCR; TCRdb's copy keeps in-frame clones and lacks some. Here the sample spans 150,000 to 180,000 clones, roughly 79% being singletons. The chain joins TRBV4-2 to TRBJ1-5; 7 positions agree with TRBD1. The receptor was isolated from a man between 18 and 35 years old in good health and CMV-seronegative. The sample taken for sequencing was PBMCs. The CDR3 DNA reads as TGTGCCAGCAGCCAAGATGGAGGCGGCAGGGGGAGATATCAGCCCCAGCATTTT. Protein product: CASSQDGGGRGRYQPQHF.